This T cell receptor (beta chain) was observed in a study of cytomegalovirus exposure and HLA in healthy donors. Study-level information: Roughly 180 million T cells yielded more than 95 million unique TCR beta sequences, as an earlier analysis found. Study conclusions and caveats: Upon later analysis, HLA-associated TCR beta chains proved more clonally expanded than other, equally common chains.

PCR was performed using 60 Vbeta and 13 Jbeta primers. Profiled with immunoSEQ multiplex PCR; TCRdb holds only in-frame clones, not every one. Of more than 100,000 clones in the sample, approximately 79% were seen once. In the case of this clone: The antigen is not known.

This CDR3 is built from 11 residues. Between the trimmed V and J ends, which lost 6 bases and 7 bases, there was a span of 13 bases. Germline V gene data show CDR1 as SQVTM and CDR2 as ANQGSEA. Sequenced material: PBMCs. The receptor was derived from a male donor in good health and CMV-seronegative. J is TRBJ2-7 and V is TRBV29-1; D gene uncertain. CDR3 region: CSVQDPGEQYF. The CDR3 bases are TGCAGCGTCCAAGACCCCGGGGAGCAGTACTTC.